This T cell receptor (beta chain) is drawn from a study of T cells after yellow fever vaccination (dated by TCRdb to between 2018 and 2021). Background on the whole study: The SMART-Seq v4 Ultra Low Input RNA kit was used to prepare libraries from fractions with low cell numbers. To track T-cell clones before and after primary and booster YFV17D yellow fever vaccination, bulk TCR alpha and beta repertoires were sequenced longitudinally. Two healthy male donors made up the cohort, one aged 18 to 29 years and the other aged 30 to 40 years. Bulk PBMC replicates and cell subsets were isolated from blood drawn at multiple timepoints before and after both primary and secondary immunization. The investigation overall reported the following: Because abundant contaminating clonotypes from the bulk population could be contained in FACS-sorted repertoires, computational filtering was required. Because only a couple of donors were included in the study, the extent to which the findings can be generalized is limited. Compared with the primary T-cell response, the secondary T-cell response was weaker but faster, peaking on day 5 rather than day 15. Most clones expanded after primary vaccination (around 96% of CD4 and around 88% of CD8) were re-detected after the booster, suggesting that broad memory maintenance occurred. A small share of clonotypes was detected in both CD4 and CD8 compartments, with the overlap likely arising from convergent recombination.

In the case of this clonotype: The antigen this receptor binds is unknown. No quality values exist for individual bases; no much larger clone is one base distant.

As encoded in the germline V gene, CDR1 is KGHSH while CDR2 is LQKENI. From the cysteine up to the phenylalanine, the CDR3 has a length of 14 residues. Only the CDR3 DNA stays, 42 bases, in frame from base 1. V loses 2 bases of germline sequence and J loses 0 bases, and the interval between the two ends is 7 bases. According to the study, the label for this sample's treatment or condition signals: live attenuated yellow fever vaccine strain. PBMCs were isolated from peripheral blood using a standard Ficoll-Paque protocol. Dynabeads CD4 and CD8 positive selection kits were used to isolate the CD4 and CD8 T-cell fractions. TriZol was used to extract RNA from bulk PBMCs, CD4 and CD8 fractions, and dextramer-positive and dextramer-negative fractions. These reads were obtained on an Illumina NovaSeq 6000. TCR cDNA was synthesized by 5'RACE template switching, which introduced a universal primer site and unique molecular identifiers. cDNA synthesis was primed from both the TCR alpha and TCR beta constant segments. Libraries were amplified in two PCR steps, with sample barcodes and sequencing adapters added in the second step. Sequencing of the libraries was done on either Illumina HiSeq 2500 (2x100 bp) or NovaSeq (2x150 bp). As for the original processing: MIGEC handled demultiplexing of reads and collapsing into UMI consensus sequences, while MiXCR performed V(D)J alignment. Clonotypes responding to the vaccine were identified with edgeR on replicate PBMC samples, with the criteria of FDR below 0.01 and a log2 fold change above 5 up to day 15. Bulk clonotypes were assigned CD4 or CD8 identity according to which sequenced CD4 or CD8 repertoire held them at higher abundance. The public sequencing data were trimmed at Q25 with fastp and processed into clonotypes with MiXCR by TCRdb, which kept only in-frame beta chains. Identical CDR3 protein sequences are pooled into one entry, listed with their most common genes and DNA. The V and J calls here are based on TCRdb, not the publication. The sample table shows a few hundred thousand distinct CDR3 sequences, and around 5.3% are seen once. Roughly 3.5% of the sample is in the top ten clones.

The chain employs TRBV18 and TRBJ1-1, with the D segment identity uncertain. Sequenced material: CD4+ T cells sorted from PBMCs, taken on the day of the yellow fever booster vaccination. The TCR comes from a man aged 18 to 30 who received the YFV17D yellow fever vaccine. The DNA is as follows: TGTGCCAGCTCACCAACCGAGATGAACACTGAAGCTTTCTTT. Its protein reads: CASSPTEMNTEAFF.